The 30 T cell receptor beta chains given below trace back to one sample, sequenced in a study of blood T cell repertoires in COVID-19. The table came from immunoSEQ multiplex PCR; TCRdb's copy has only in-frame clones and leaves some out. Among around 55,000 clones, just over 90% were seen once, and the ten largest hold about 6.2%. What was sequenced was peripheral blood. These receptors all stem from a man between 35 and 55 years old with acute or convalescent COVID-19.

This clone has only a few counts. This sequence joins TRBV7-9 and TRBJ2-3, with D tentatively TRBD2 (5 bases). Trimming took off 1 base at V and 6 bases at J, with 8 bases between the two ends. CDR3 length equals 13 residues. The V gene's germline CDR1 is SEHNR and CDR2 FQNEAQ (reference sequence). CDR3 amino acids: CASSLGTRDTQYF. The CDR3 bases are TGTGCCAGCAGCTTAGGGACTCGTGATACGCAGTATTTT.

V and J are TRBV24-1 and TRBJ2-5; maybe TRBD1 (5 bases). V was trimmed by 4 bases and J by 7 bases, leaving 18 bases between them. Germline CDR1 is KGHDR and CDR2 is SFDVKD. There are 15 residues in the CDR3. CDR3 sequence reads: CATSDPTQAERTQYF. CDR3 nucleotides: TGTGCCACCAGTGACCCAACACAGGCCGAGAGGACCCAGTACTTC.

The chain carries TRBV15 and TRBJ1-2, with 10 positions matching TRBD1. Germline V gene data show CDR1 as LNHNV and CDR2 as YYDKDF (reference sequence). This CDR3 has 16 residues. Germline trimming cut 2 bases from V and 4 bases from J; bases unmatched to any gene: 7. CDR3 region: CATSRPGQGVRYGYTF. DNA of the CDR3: TGTGCCACCAGCAGACCAGGACAGGGGGTACGCTATGGCTACACCTTC.

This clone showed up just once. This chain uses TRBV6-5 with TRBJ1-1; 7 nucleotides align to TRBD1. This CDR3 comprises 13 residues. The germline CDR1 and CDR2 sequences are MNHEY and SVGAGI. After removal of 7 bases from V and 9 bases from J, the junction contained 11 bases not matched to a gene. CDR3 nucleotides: TGTGCCAGCATCAAACGGGACAGCATACAAGCTTTCTTT. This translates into CASIKRDSIQAFF.

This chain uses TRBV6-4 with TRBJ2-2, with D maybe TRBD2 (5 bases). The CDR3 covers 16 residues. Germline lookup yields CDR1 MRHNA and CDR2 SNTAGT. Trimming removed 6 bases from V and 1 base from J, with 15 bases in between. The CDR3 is CASRLNPDLNTGELFF. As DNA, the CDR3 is TGTGCCAGCAGACTAAACCCGGACTTGAACACCGGGGAGCTGTTTTTT.

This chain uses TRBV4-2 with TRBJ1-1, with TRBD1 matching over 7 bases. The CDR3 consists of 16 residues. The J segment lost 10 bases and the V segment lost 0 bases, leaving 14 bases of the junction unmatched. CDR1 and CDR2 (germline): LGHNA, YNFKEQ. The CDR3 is CASSQDSGRGEGGAFF. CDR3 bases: TGTGCCAGCAGCCAAGATTCGGGCAGGGGGGAAGGTGGAGCTTTCTTT.

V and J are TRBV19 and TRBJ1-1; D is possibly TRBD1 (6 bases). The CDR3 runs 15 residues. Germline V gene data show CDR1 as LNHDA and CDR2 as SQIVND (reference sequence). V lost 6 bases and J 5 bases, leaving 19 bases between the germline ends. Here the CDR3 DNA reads TGTGCCAGTAGGGCTTCCAGGGGCCGGGTTACTGAAGCTTTCTTT. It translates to CASRASRGRVTEAFF.

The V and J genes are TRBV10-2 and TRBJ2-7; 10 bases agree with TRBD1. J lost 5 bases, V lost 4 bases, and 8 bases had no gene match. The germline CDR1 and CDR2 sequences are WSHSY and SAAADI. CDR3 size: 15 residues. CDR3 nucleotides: TGCGCCAGCAGTGCGCACCGGGACAGGGGCCACGAGCAGTACTTC. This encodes CASSAHRDRGHEQYF.

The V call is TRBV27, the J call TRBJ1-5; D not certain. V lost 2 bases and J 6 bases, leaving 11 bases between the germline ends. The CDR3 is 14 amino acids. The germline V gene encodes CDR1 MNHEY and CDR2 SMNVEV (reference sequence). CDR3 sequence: CASSLEGRGQPQHF. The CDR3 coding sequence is TGTGCCAGCAGTTTAGAGGGTCGAGGTCAGCCCCAGCATTTT.

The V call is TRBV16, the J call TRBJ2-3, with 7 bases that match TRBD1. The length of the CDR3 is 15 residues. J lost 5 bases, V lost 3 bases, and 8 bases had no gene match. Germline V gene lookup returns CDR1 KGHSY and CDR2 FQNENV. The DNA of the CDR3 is TGTGCCAGCAGCCAGCAGGGGGATAAGGGAGATACGCAGTATTTT. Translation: CASSQQGDKGDTQYF.

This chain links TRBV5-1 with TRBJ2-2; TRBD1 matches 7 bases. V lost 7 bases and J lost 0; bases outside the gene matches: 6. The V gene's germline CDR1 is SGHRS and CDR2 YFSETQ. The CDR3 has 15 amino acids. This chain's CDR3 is CASYTGTANTGELFF. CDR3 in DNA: TGCGCCAGCTACACCGGGACAGCGAACACCGGGGAGCTGTTTTTT.

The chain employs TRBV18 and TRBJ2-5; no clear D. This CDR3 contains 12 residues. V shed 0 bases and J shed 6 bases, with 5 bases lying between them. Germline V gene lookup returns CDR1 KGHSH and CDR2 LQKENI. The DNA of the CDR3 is TGTGCCAGCTCACCACCGAGGAAGACCCAGTACTTC. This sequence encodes CASSPPRKTQYF.

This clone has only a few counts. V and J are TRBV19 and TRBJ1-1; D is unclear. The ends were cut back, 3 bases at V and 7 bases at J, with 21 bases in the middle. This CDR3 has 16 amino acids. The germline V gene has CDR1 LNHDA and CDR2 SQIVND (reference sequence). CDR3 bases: TGTGCCAGTAGTATGCGGCTGATGAAGGAGGAGGATGAAGCTTTCTTT. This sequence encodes CASSMRLMKEEDEAFF. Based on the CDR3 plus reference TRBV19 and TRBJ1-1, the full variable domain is DGGITQSPKYLFRKEGQNVTLSCEQNLNHDAMYWYRQDPGQGLRLIYYSQIVNDFQKGDIAEGYSVSREKKESFPLTVTSAQKNPTAFYLCASSMRLMKEEDEAFFGQGTRLTVV.

CDR3 DNA: TGCGCCAGCAGCCCTGGACAGGGGGTGAAAGGCTACACCTTC. This encodes CASSPGQGVKGYTF. This chain connects TRBV5-1 to TRBJ1-2, with TRBD1 matching 10 bases. The junction had 8 bases not matched to a gene; V was cut back by 4 bases and J by 8 bases. The CDR3 contains 14 residues. The germline V gene has CDR1 SGHRS and CDR2 YFSETQ.

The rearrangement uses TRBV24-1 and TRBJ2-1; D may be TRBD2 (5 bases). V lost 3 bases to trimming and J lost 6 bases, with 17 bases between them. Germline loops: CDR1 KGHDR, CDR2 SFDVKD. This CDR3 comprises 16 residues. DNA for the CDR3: TGTGCCACCAGTGATCCTCGCCCCGGGGTATCCAATGAGCAGTTCTTC. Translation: CATSDPRPGVSNEQFF.

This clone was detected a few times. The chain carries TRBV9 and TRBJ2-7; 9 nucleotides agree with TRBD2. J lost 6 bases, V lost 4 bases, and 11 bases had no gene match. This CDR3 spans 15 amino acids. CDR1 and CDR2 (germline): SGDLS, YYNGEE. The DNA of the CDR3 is TGTGCCAGCAGCACGGGTAGAGCGGGAGGTGGCGAGCAGTACTTC. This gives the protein CASSTGRAGGGEQYF.

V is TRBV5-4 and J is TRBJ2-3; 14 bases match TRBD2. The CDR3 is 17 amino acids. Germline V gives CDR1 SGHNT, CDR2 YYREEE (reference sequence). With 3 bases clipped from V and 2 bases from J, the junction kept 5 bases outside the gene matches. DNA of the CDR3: TGTGCCAGCAGCTCCGGGACTAGCGGGAGTTACACAGATACGCAGTATTTT. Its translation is CASSSGTSGSYTDTQYF. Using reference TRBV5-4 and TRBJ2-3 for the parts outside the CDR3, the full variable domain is ETGVTQSPTHLIKTRGQQVTLRCSSQSGHNTVSWYQQALGQGPQFIFQYYREEENGRGNFPPRFSGLQFPNYSSELNVNALELDDSALYLCASSSGTSGSYTDTQYFGPGTRLTVL.

CDR3 loop: CASSVEVLAGEQFF. CDR3 bases: TGTGCCAGCAGCGTAGAGGTTCTAGCTGGTGAGCAGTTCTTC. The V and J genes are TRBV9 and TRBJ2-1; tentative D call: TRBD2 (5 bases). The V end was cut by 0 bases, the J end by 9 bases, with 13 bases between. Germline CDR1 and CDR2: SGDLS and YYNGEE. The length of the CDR3 is 14 residues.

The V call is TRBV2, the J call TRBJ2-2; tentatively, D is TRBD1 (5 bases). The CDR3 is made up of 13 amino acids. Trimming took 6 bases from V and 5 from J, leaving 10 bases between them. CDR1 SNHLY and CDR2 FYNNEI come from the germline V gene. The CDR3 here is CASSQGETGELFF. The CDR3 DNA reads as TGTGCCAGCAGCCAGGGTGAAACCGGGGAGCTGTTTTTT.

CDR3 DNA: TGTGCCAGCAGTGCCCTACCCCCGGTGAACACTGAAGCTTTCTTT. Its protein product is CASSALPPVNTEAFF. This chain joins TRBV27 and TRBJ1-1; D not certain. Germline CDR1 MNHEY, CDR2 SMNVEV (reference sequence). The V end was cut by 5 bases, the J end by 0 bases, with 13 bases between. The CDR3 extends over 15 amino acids.

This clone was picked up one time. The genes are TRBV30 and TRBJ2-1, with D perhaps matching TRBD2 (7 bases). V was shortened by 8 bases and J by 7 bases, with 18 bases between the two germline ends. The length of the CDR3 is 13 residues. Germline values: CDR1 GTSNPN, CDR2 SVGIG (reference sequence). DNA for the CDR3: TGTGCCACGACAGGCGGGAGTAGGAATGAGCAGTTCTTC. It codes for CATTGGSRNEQFF.

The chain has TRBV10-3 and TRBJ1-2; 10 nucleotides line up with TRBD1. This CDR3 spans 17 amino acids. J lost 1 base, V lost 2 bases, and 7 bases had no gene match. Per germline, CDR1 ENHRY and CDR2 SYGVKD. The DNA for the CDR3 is TGTGCCATCAGTGAGAAGGGACAGGGGACGGGTAACTATGGCTACACCTTC. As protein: CAISEKGQGTGNYGYTF.

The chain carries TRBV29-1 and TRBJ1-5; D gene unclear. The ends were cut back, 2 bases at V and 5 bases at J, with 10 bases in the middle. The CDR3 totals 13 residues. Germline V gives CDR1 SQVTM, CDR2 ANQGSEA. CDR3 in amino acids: CSVEWGVDQPQHF. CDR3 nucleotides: TGCAGCGTTGAATGGGGAGTGGATCAGCCCCAGCATTTT.

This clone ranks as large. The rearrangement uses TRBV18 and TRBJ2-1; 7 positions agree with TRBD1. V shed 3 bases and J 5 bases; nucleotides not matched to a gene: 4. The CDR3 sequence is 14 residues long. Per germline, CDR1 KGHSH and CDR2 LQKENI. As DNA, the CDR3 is TGTGCCAGCTCACCGGGACAGAACAACAATGAGCAGTTCTTC. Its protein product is CASSPGQNNNEQFF.

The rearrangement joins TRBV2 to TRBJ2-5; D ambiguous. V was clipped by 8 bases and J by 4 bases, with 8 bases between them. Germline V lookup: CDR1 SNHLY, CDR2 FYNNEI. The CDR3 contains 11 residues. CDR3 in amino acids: CASSSGETQYF. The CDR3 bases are TGTGCCAGCTCTAGTGGAGAGACCCAGTACTTC.

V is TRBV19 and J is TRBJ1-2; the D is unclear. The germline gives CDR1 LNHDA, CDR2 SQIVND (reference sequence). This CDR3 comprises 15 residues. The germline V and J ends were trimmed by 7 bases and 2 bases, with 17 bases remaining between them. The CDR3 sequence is CASTPSREKNYGYTF. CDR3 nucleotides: TGTGCCAGTACCCCCAGTAGGGAGAAAAACTATGGCTACACCTTC.

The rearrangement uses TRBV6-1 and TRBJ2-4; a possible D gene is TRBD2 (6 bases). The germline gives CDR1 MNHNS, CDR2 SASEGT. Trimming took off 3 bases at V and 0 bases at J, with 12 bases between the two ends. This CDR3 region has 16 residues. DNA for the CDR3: TGTGCCAGCAGTGACCTCGGGGGACTAGCCAAAAACATTCAGTACTTC. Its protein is CASSDLGGLAKNIQYF.

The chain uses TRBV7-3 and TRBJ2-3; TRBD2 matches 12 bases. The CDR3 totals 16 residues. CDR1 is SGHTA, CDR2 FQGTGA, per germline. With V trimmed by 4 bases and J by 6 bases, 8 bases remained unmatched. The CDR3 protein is CASSYRLAGEGDTQYF. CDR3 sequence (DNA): TGTGCCAGCAGCTACCGACTAGCGGGAGAGGGGGATACGCAGTATTTT.

The CDR3 spells CASSLGGQGVSGYTF. The DNA of the CDR3 is TGCGCCAGCAGCTTGGGAGGGCAGGGGGTTTCTGGCTACACCTTC. This chain links TRBV5-1 with TRBJ1-2; TRBD1 aligns across 7 bases. Germline V lookup: CDR1 SGHRS, CDR2 YFSETQ. The CDR3 extends over 15 amino acids. Losses at the gene ends were 0 bases for V and 7 bases for J; bases not matched to a gene: 9.

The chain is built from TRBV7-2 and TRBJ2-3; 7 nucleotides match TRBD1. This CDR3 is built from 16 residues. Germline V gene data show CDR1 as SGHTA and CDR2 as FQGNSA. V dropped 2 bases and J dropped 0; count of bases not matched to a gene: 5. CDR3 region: CASSLTTGASTDTQYF. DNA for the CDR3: TGTGCCAGCAGCTTAACAACAGGGGCAAGCACAGATACGCAGTATTTT.